This TCR beta chain was sequenced during a study of CD8 T cells in ankylosing spondylitis. Whole-study results and caveats: A motif of under 10 highly homologous TCR beta variants was seen as apparently characteristic of ankylosing spondylitis blood. There was reportedly significant enrichment of clones that were disease-linked in matched ankylosing spondylitis synovial fluid.

Each TCR beta library was made by quantitative 5'-RACE that incorporated molecular barcodes. TCRdb analysed the 5' RACE reads with MiXCR anew, one entry per CDR3 protein. The repertoire holds 150,000 to 200,000 distinct CDR3 sequences, with approximately 18% as singletons. Many counts were recorded for this clonotype. What it binds is not known. CDR1 and CDR2 (germline): MNHEY, SVGAGI. The CDR3 is 14 amino acids. Between the trimmed V and J ends, which lost 6 bases and 2 bases, there was a span of 10 bases. The genes are TRBV6-5 and TRBJ2-2, with a possible D match to TRBD1 (5 bases). The sequence came from a male donor under 30 with ankylosing spondylitis or in good health (not recorded which). Material for sequencing was blood, either unsorted or a sorted T cell fraction (not recorded which). This CDR3 reads CASSITGNTGELFF. The CDR3 coding sequence is TGTGCCAGCAGCATCACAGGAAACACCGGGGAGCTGTTTTTT.